Following are 21 T cell receptor beta chains from one sample sequenced in a study of T cells in Graves' hyperthyroidism and ophthalmopathy (dated by TCRdb to the late 2010s). Library generation was performed with multiplex PCR. The sequencing machine was an Illumina HiSeq 2000. Amplification of TCR beta CDR3 regions was carried out from RNA transcripts. A first-round RT-PCR of the TCR CDR3 used the HTBI primer set with the Qiagen OneStep RT-PCR kit. The public reads were run again by TCRdb, first through fastp at Q25 and then through MiXCR, and only productive beta chains were kept. Rows are unified per CDR3 protein, each entry keeping the most common DNA and genes. Within this sample are 350,000 to 500,000 distinct CDR3 sequences, with approximately 13% of them counted one time only. The ten biggest clones cover 5.3% of the sample. The sequencing input was blood. The receptors here all came from a woman aged 18 to 35 with Graves' hyperthyroidism.

The chain uses TRBV7-3 and TRBJ2-2, with TRBD2 matching over 12 bases. Unmatched junction bases numbered 11, after V lost 3 bases and J lost 6 bases. The CDR3 sequence is 18 residues long. Per the germline V gene, CDR1 is SGHTA and CDR2 is FQGTGA. The CDR3 nucleotides are TGTGCCAGCAGCTTTGGGCCCGGACTAGCGGGATCGGCCGGGGAGCTGTTTTTT. Translated: CASSFGPGLAGSAGELFF.

The table lists this clonotype with many counts. This rearrangement joins TRBV19 to TRBJ1-2, with D possibly TRBD1 on 5 matching bases. With 3 bases removed from V and 2 bases from J, the gap between germline ends came to 16 bases. From germline, CDR1 is LNHDA and CDR2 SQIVND (reference sequence). This CDR3 is built from 16 residues. The CDR3 reads CASSIGRRDFNYGYTF. CDR3 coding DNA: TGTGCCAGTAGTATTGGCCGCAGGGACTTCAACTATGGCTACACCTTC.

This clonotype turned up a few times. The chain recombines TRBV6-2 or TRBV6-3 with TRBJ2-1; 10 bases are a match to TRBD2. Germline V CDR1 and CDR2: MNHEY, SVGEGT. V trimming: 6 bases; J trimming: 7 bases; junction bases outside the gene matches: 18. The CDR3 covers 18 residues. The CDR3 bases are TGTGCCAGCAGCCCCGCCTCTAGCGGGAGTAAGTTAGAAAATGAGCAGTTCTTC. This translates into CASSPASSGSKLENEQFF.

V and J are TRBV7-9 and TRBJ2-7; possible D gene TRBD2, 6 bases. This CDR3 has 16 amino acids. Germline V gene data show CDR1 as SEHNR and CDR2 as FQNEAQ (reference sequence). V was shortened by 5 bases and J by 7 bases, with 24 bases between the two germline ends. This CDR3 reads CASSHVGAREKSEQYF. Here the CDR3 DNA reads TGTGCCAGCAGCCACGTGGGTGCTCGGGAGAAAAGTGAGCAGTACTTC. Together with reference TRBV7-9 and TRBJ2-7, the CDR3 gives the full variable domain: DTGVSQNPRHKITKRGQNVTFRCDPISEHNRLYWYRQTLGQGPEFLTYFQNEAQLEKSRLLSDRFSAERPKGSFSTLEIQRTEQGDSAMYLCASSHVGAREKSEQYFGPGTRLTVT.

This clonotype was seen a handful of times. This chain connects TRBV19 to TRBJ2-2, with TRBD2 matching 11 bases. The trim removed 10 bases at V and 1 base at J, leaving 8 bases unmatched. CDR1 and CDR2 from the germline V gene are LNHDA and SQIVND (reference sequence). The length of the CDR3 is 16 residues. The CDR3 sequence: CATSIGLAGNTGELFF. As DNA, the CDR3 is TGTGCCACCTCAATCGGACTAGCGGGGAACACCGGGGAGCTGTTTTTT. The whole variable domain, remainder taken from reference TRBV19 and TRBJ2-2, is DGGITQSPKYLFRKEGQNVTLSCEQNLNHDAMYWYRQDPGQGLRLIYYSQIVNDFQKGDIAEGYSVSREKKESFPLTVTSAQKNPTAFYLCATSIGLAGNTGELFFGEGSRLTVL.

This clonotype appeared many times. J is TRBJ1-2 and V is TRBV7-9, with a weak D call TRBD1 (6 bases). This CDR3 contains 14 residues. The V and J ends lost 1 base and 6 bases respectively, with 12 bases between them. The germline gives CDR1 SEHNR, CDR2 FQNEAQ (reference sequence). In DNA, the CDR3 is TGTGCCAGCAGCTTAGGACAGGTTAAGGATGGCTACACCTTC. This codes for CASSLGQVKDGYTF.

The rearrangement joins TRBV9 to TRBJ1-3; 8 positions match TRBD1. Germline lookup yields CDR1 SGDLS and CDR2 YYNGEE. There are 17 residues in the CDR3. V trimming: 3 bases; J trimming: 7 bases; junction bases outside the gene matches: 15. CDR3 region: CASSGGQGRPSDNTIYF. For the CDR3, the DNA is TGTGCCAGCAGCGGCGGACAGGGACGCCCCTCTGACAACACCATATATTTT. The whole variable domain, remainder taken from reference TRBV9 and TRBJ1-3, is DSGVTQTPKHLITATGQRVTLRCSPRSGDLSVYWYQQSLDQGLQFLIQYYNGEERAKGNILERFSAQQFPDLHSELNLSSLELGDSALYFCASSGGQGRPSDNTIYFGEGSWLTVV.

This clonotype appeared many times. J is TRBJ1-6 and V is TRBV7-9; perhaps TRBD1 as D (6 bases). Trimming took off 1 base at V and 9 bases at J, with 10 bases between the two ends. The CDR3 is made up of 14 amino acids. Germline V gives CDR1 SEHNR, CDR2 FQNEAQ (reference sequence). This CDR3 is CASSLDQGSSPLHF. The CDR3 DNA is TGTGCCAGCAGCTTAGATCAGGGGAGTTCACCCCTCCACTTT. Complete variable domain (other parts from reference TRBV7-9 and TRBJ1-6): DTGVSQNPRHKITKRGQNVTFRCDPISEHNRLYWYRQTLGQGPEFLTYFQNEAQLEKSRLLSDRFSAERPKGSFSTLEIQRTEQGDSAMYLCASSLDQGSSPLHFGNGTRLTVT.

In this sample, this clonotype turned up many times. The chain couples TRBV12-3 or TRBV12-4 to TRBJ2-3; D is ambiguous. The CDR3 sequence is 14 residues long. The germline V and J ends were trimmed by 2 bases and 0 bases, with 6 bases remaining between them. This CDR3 is CASSLSQSTDTQYF. CDR3 in DNA: TGTGCCAGCAGTTTATCGCAGAGCACAGATACGCAGTATTTT.

Many counts were recorded for this clonotype. J is TRBJ1-1 and V is TRBV12-3 or TRBV12-4; 7 bases match TRBD1. V was clipped by 6 bases and J by 0 bases; unmatched bases: 7. This CDR3 region has 15 residues. The CDR3 region has the DNA TGTGCCAGCAGCAAGGGGGCTGAGGTGAACACTGAAGCTTTCTTT. Protein product: CASSKGAEVNTEAFF.

V gene TRBV5-1 combines with J gene TRBJ2-5; 8 nucleotides align to TRBD2. Per germline, CDR1 SGHRS and CDR2 YFSETQ. The V gene end was trimmed by 1 base and the J gene end by 0 bases; junction bases not matched to a gene: 11. CDR3 length: 18 residues. CDR3 amino acids: CASSLRLAGTPYQETQYF. CDR3 DNA sequence: TGCGCCAGCAGCTTGAGGCTAGCGGGTACCCCGTACCAAGAGACCCAGTACTTC. Based on the CDR3 plus reference TRBV5-1 and TRBJ2-5, the full variable domain is KAGVTQTPRYLIKTRGQQVTLSCSPISGHRSVSWYQQTPGQGLQFLFEYFSETQRNKGNFPGRFSGRQFSNSRSEMNVSTLELGDSALYLCASSLRLAGTPYQETQYFGPGTRLLVL.

Ten or more counts support this clonotype. The chain couples TRBV12-5 to TRBJ2-3; D possibly corresponds to TRBD2 (6 bases). Germline loops: CDR1 LGHNT, CDR2 FRNRAP. This CDR3 contains 13 residues. V dropped 1 base and J dropped 6 bases, with 8 bases sitting between them. CDR3: CASGLGGGDTQYF. In DNA, the CDR3 is TGTGCTAGTGGTTTGGGAGGAGGGGATACGCAGTATTTT.

This chain uses TRBV7-9 with TRBJ2-5; 9 bases are shared with TRBD1. The CDR3 totals 17 residues. V dropped 4 bases and J dropped 5; count of bases not matched to a gene: 14. CDR1 SEHNR and CDR2 FQNEAQ come from the germline V gene (reference sequence). The CDR3 bases are TGTGCCAGCAGCTCAATTATGTCGGGACAGGGAGAGGAGACCCAGTACTTC. Its protein is CASSSIMSGQGEETQYF.

This clonotype has at least ten counts. Here the CDR3 reads CASSISRGSYEQYF. CDR3 coding DNA: TGTGCCAGCAGTATCTCACGGGGCTCCTACGAGCAGTACTTC. J is TRBJ2-7 and V is TRBV12-3 or TRBV12-4; TRBD2 is a possible D gene (5 bases). V shed 5 bases and J shed 0 bases, with 11 bases lying between them. This CDR3 has 14 amino acids.

At least ten counts were recorded for this clonotype. The chain combines TRBV2 with TRBJ2-5; 8 bases fit TRBD1. The CDR3 sequence is 16 residues long. Trimming at V came to 6 bases and at J to 2 bases, leaving 11 bases not matched to a gene. Germline values: CDR1 SNHLY, CDR2 FYNNEI. CDR3 amino acids: CASRPQGATLQETQYF. In DNA form, the CDR3 reads TGTGCCAGCAGACCCCAGGGGGCCACTCTACAAGAGACCCAGTACTTC.

This clonotype has at least ten counts. J is TRBJ2-7 and V is TRBV11-2; D perhaps matches TRBD1 (6 bases). CDR1 is SGHAT and CDR2 is FQNNGV in the germline V gene. The CDR3 loop spans 13 amino acids. V lost 5 bases, J lost 2 bases, and 10 bases lay in between. The CDR3 loop is CASSTGRPYEQYF. DNA of the CDR3: TGTGCCAGCAGCACAGGGAGACCCTACGAGCAGTACTTC.

In its sample, this clonotype was seen many times. The genes are TRBV18 and TRBJ2-3, with a tentative D call TRBD2 (6 bases). Trimming removed 2 bases at V and 0 bases at J, with 6 bases between. The CDR3 is 14 residues long. The V gene's germline CDR1 is KGHSH and CDR2 LQKENI. This CDR3 is CASSPGGSTDTQYF. CDR3 coding DNA: TGTGCCAGCTCACCAGGGGGGAGCACAGATACGCAGTATTTT. The full variable domain, its missing parts supplied by reference TRBV18 and TRBJ2-3, is NAGVMQNPRHLVRRRGQEARLRCSPMKGHSHVYWYRQLPEEGLKFMVYLQKENIIDESGMPKERFSAEFPKEGPSILRIQQVVRGDSAAYFCASSPGGSTDTQYFGPGTRLTVL.

This clonotype was seen more than once but under ten times. V and J are TRBV2 and TRBJ2-1, with D maybe TRBD1 (7 bases). The CDR3 sequence is 14 residues long. The V end was cut by 7 bases, the J end by 7 bases, with 17 bases between. Looked up from germline, CDR1 is SNHLY and CDR2 is FYNNEI. The chain's CDR3 is CASTTPPGGNEQFF. DNA for the CDR3: TGTGCCAGCACCACCCCGCCAGGGGGGAATGAGCAGTTCTTC.

This clonotype came up many times. The V call is TRBV28, the J call TRBJ2-7; D is uncertain. Germline lookup yields CDR1 MDHEN and CDR2 SYDVKM. This CDR3 comprises 13 residues. The V end was cut by 5 bases, the J end by 3 bases, with 11 bases between. The CDR3, as DNA: TGTGCCAGCAGTCCCTTAGGGTTCTACGAGCAGTACTTC. This gives the protein CASSPLGFYEQYF. Filled out from reference TRBV28 and TRBJ2-7, the complete variable domain reads DVKVTQSSRYLVKRTGEKVFLECVQDMDHENMFWYRQDPGLGLRLIYFSYDVKMKEKGDIPEGYSVSREKKERFSLILESASTNQTSMYLCASSPLGFYEQYFGPGTRLTVT.

As to this clonotype: The junction departs from the called germline gene at one end, perhaps through a read error. The gene calls are TRBV27 and TRBJ1-2; D gene ambiguous. The CDR3 covers 13 residues. Germline V CDR1 and CDR2: MNHEY, SMNVEV (reference sequence). DNA for the CDR3: TGTGCCAGCAGTTTATCTTACAGCTATGGCTACATCTTC. Translated, it gives CASSLSYSYGYIF.

This clonotype was seen more than once but under ten times. The chain couples TRBV28 to TRBJ2-1; 7 bases map to TRBD2. V lost 1 base, J lost 2 bases, and 5 bases stayed unmatched. CDR1 and CDR2 from the germline V gene are MDHEN and SYDVKM. CDR3 length equals 16 residues. CDR3 DNA sequence: TGTGCCAGCAGTTTATTCCGCGGGAGTCCCTACAATGAGCAGTTCTTC. Its protein product is CASSLFRGSPYNEQFF.